A selection of T cell receptor beta chains follows, all from one sample in a study of regulatory T cells in long-lasting Graves disease. TCRdb recomputed calls from the multiplex PCR reads with MiXCR, one row per CDR3 protein. The table has approximately 440,000 distinct CDR3 sequences, around 15% seen once; the top ten hold 12%. These data were also filed under a second study, of T cells in Graves' hyperthyroidism and ophthalmopathy.

The sequenced sample was peripheral blood mononuclear cells (PBMCs), obtained at new diagnosis, from a patient treated with antithyroid drugs. The origin of the receptors is a man aged 35 to 55 with Graves disease. The CDR3 runs from the conserved cysteine through the conserved F or W. A D gene is named only where the DNA matches it firmly. Not every row has a clone size; where given, it reads once, few, many or a size class.

v_gene: TRBV30; d_gene: -; j_gene: TRBJ1-2; abundance: -; len: 14; CDR3nt: TGTGCCTGGAGTGTATTTGATTTCGGGAATGGCTACACCTTC; CDR3aa: CAWSVFDFGNGYTF
v_gene: TRBV7-3; d_gene: TRBD2; j_gene: TRBJ2-1; abundance: -; len: 16; CDR3nt: TGTGCCAGCAGCTTAAGGGACTGGCGGGAGGGCAATGAGCAGTTCTTC; CDR3aa: CASSLRDWREGNEQFF
v_gene: TRBV5-5; d_gene: -; j_gene: TRBJ1-4; abundance: -; len: 15; CDR3nt: TGTGCCAGCAGCTTGGGAGGGTGGACTAATGAAAAACTGTTTTTT; CDR3aa: CASSLGGWTNEKLFF
v_gene: TRBV11-3; d_gene: -; j_gene: TRBJ1-1; abundance: many; len: 12; CDR3nt: TGTGCCAGCAGCGAGGGGGTGACTGAAGCTTTCTTT; CDR3aa: CASSEGVTEAFF
v_gene: TRBV10-3; d_gene: -; j_gene: TRBJ2-7; abundance: many; len: 13; CDR3nt: TGTGCCACTACGGGACTCCAGGGAGGAGAGCAGTACTTC; CDR3aa: CATTGLQGGEQYF
v_gene: TRBV12-3/TRBV12-4; d_gene: -; j_gene: TRBJ1-3; abundance: many; len: 14; CDR3nt: TGTGCCAGCTCGGACAGAAGCTCTGGAAACACCATATATTTT; CDR3aa: CASSDRSSGNTIYF
v_gene: TRBV27; d_gene: -; j_gene: TRBJ2-5; abundance: many; len: 13; CDR3nt: TGTGCCACCTTTGGAGACAAACAAGAGACCCAGTACTTC; CDR3aa: CATFGDKQETQYF
v_gene: TRBV30; d_gene: -; j_gene: TRBJ1-5; abundance: many; len: 14; CDR3nt: TGTGCCTGGAGTGAGGGTATGAGCAATCAGCCCCAGCATTTT; CDR3aa: CAWSEGMSNQPQHF
v_gene: TRBV28; d_gene: -; j_gene: TRBJ1-1; abundance: many; len: 12; CDR3nt: TGTGCCAGCAGTTTAGAGTACTCGGAAGCTTTCTTT; CDR3aa: CASSLEYSEAFF
v_gene: TRBV14; d_gene: -; j_gene: TRBJ2-7; abundance: -; len: 15; CDR3nt: TGTGCCAGCAGCCAATTGTCCGCACAGTCCTACGAGCAGTACTTC; CDR3aa: CASSQLSAQSYEQYF
v_gene: TRBV12-3/TRBV12-4; d_gene: -; j_gene: TRBJ2-2; abundance: many; len: 13; CDR3nt: TGTGCCAGCAGTTTATTTGGATCCGGGGAGCTGTTTTTT; CDR3aa: CASSLFGSGELFF
v_gene: TRBV20-1; d_gene: -; j_gene: TRBJ1-6; abundance: many; len: 15; CDR3nt: TGCAGTGCTAGTAAGGGGAGTGGAGGAGTTTCACCCCTCCACTTT; CDR3aa: CSASKGSGGVSPLHF
v_gene: TRBV12-5; d_gene: -; j_gene: TRBJ2-3; abundance: many; len: 15; CDR3nt: TGTGCTAGTGGTTTGGTAGGTGGTAGCACAGATACGCAGTATTTT; CDR3aa: CASGLVGGSTDTQYF
v_gene: TRBV28; d_gene: TRBD1; j_gene: TRBJ1-1; abundance: few; len: 14; CDR3nt: TGTGCCAGCAGTTTACCAGGGGGTTTTACTGAAGCTTTCTTT; CDR3aa: CASSLPGGFTEAFF
v_gene: TRBV27; d_gene: TRBD1; j_gene: TRBJ2-1; abundance: few; len: 15; CDR3nt: TGTGCCAGCAGTTTATGGGGACAGGGGCACAATGAGCAGTTCTTC; CDR3aa: CASSLWGQGHNEQFF
v_gene: TRBV29-1; d_gene: -; j_gene: TRBJ2-1; abundance: once; len: 11; CDR3nt: TGCAGCGTTGAAAGCGTTAATGAGCAGTTCTTC; CDR3aa: CSVESVNEQFF
v_gene: TRBV19; d_gene: TRBD2; j_gene: TRBJ2-5; abundance: few; len: 17; CDR3nt: TGTGCCAGTAGTGACAGACTAGCGGGGGTCTACCAAGAGACCCAGTACTTC; CDR3aa: CASSDRLAGVYQETQYF
v_gene: TRBV5-1; d_gene: -; j_gene: TRBJ2-6; abundance: -; len: 17; CDR3nt: TGCGCCAGCAGCGCTAGACAGATTAGCTCTGGGGCCAACGTCCTGACTTTC; CDR3aa: CASSARQISSGANVLTF
v_gene: TRBV18; d_gene: -; j_gene: TRBJ2-7; abundance: many; len: 14; CDR3nt: TGTGCCAGCTCACCGTTGGGCCGAGGGGACGAGCAGTACTTC; CDR3aa: CASSPLGRGDEQYF
v_gene: TRBV28; d_gene: -; j_gene: TRBJ2-1; abundance: many; len: 17; CDR3nt: TGTGCCAGCAGTTTACCAGGGGCGAGAAGCTCCTACAATGAGCAGTTCTTC; CDR3aa: CASSLPGARSSYNEQFF
v_gene: TRBV5-5; d_gene: -; j_gene: TRBJ2-1; abundance: -; len: 16; CDR3nt: TGTGCCAGCAACCCCGGAGGGCAGGGGGCCTACAATGAGCAGTTCTTC; CDR3aa: CASNPGGQGAYNEQFF
v_gene: TRBV18; d_gene: -; j_gene: TRBJ1-6; abundance: many; len: 14; CDR3nt: TGTGCCAGCTCACCGGTAGGGGAGGTCTCACCCCTCCACTTT; CDR3aa: CASSPVGEVSPLHF
v_gene: TRBV9; d_gene: TRBD2; j_gene: TRBJ2-1; abundance: few; len: 14; CDR3nt: TGTGCCAGCAGCGCAAGCGGGAGAAGCTATGAGCAGTTCTTC; CDR3aa: CASSASGRSYEQFF
v_gene: TRBV5-6; d_gene: TRBD2; j_gene: TRBJ2-7; abundance: -; len: 15; CDR3nt: TGTGCCAGCAGCTCCCTCGGCGGGAGGGCCTACGAGCAGTACTTC; CDR3aa: CASSSLGGRAYEQYF
v_gene: TRBV24-1; d_gene: -; j_gene: TRBJ2-3; abundance: many; len: 15; CDR3nt: TGTGCCACCAGTGACCCCGGGACTAGCACAGATACGCAGTATTTT; CDR3aa: CATSDPGTSTDTQYF
v_gene: TRBV28; d_gene: TRBD1; j_gene: TRBJ1-5; abundance: -; len: 13; CDR3nt: TGTGCCGGCAGGGGGTCCCACAATCAGCCCCAGCATTTT; CDR3aa: CAGRGSHNQPQHF
v_gene: TRBV7-9; d_gene: -; j_gene: TRBJ2-4; abundance: -; len: 14; CDR3nt: TGTGCCAGCAGCTTGGGACGGGACAAAAACATTCAGTACTTC; CDR3aa: CASSLGRDKNIQYF
v_gene: TRBV12-3/TRBV12-4; d_gene: TRBD2; j_gene: TRBJ2-1; abundance: many; len: 15; CDR3nt: TGTGCCAGCAGTCCCGGGACTAGCGGGAGCAATGAGCAGTTCTTC; CDR3aa: CASSPGTSGSNEQFF
v_gene: TRBV7-9; d_gene: -; j_gene: TRBJ2-7; abundance: many; len: 14; CDR3nt: TGTGCCAGCAGCTCATTCCCCGGGACTTACGAGCAGTACTTC; CDR3aa: CASSSFPGTYEQYF
v_gene: TRBV20-1; d_gene: -; j_gene: TRBJ1-1; abundance: many; len: 13; CDR3nt: TGCAGTGCTCGTCGGACAGTTAATTCTGAAGCTTTCTTT; CDR3aa: CSARRTVNSEAFF
v_gene: TRBV11-2; d_gene: -; j_gene: TRBJ1-2; abundance: many; len: 15; CDR3nt: TGTGCCAGCAGCTCAGACGGGACACGGGACTATGGCTACACCTTC; CDR3aa: CASSSDGTRDYGYTF
v_gene: TRBV29-1; d_gene: -; j_gene: TRBJ2-6; abundance: -; len: 14; CDR3nt: TGCAGCGCCAGGACAAGCTCTGGGGCCAACGTCCTGACTTTC; CDR3aa: CSARTSSGANVLTF
v_gene: TRBV28; d_gene: TRBD2; j_gene: TRBJ2-5; abundance: many; len: 18; CDR3nt: TGTGCCAGCAGTTTATCACTAGCGGGAGTCGGGAGAGACGAGACCCAGTACTTC; CDR3aa: CASSLSLAGVGRDETQYF
v_gene: TRBV12-3/TRBV12-4; d_gene: -; j_gene: TRBJ1-4; abundance: -; len: 14; CDR3nt: TGTGCCAGCAGTTCGACTGTTGGGTCCGAAAAACTGTTTTTT; CDR3aa: CASSSTVGSEKLFF
v_gene: TRBV19; d_gene: TRBD2; j_gene: TRBJ2-7; abundance: few; len: 14; CDR3nt: TGTGCCAGTAGCAAACTAGCGGGATCCTACGAGCAGTACTTC; CDR3aa: CASSKLAGSYEQYF
v_gene: TRBV13; d_gene: TRBD1; j_gene: TRBJ1-2; abundance: many; len: 18; CDR3nt: TGTGCCAGCAGCTTGCGCGGACAGGGCATACTGGGTGGCTATGGCTACACCTTC; CDR3aa: CASSLRGQGILGGYGYTF
v_gene: TRBV28; d_gene: -; j_gene: TRBJ1-6; abundance: many; len: 13; CDR3nt: TGTGCCAGCAGGAATGCAGGGGATTCACCCCTCCACTTT; CDR3aa: CASRNAGDSPLHF
v_gene: TRBV24-1; d_gene: TRBD2; j_gene: TRBJ2-2; abundance: -; len: 17; CDR3nt: TGTGCCACCAGTGGTACTCCGGGACTAGAGAACACCGGGGAGCTGTTTTTT; CDR3aa: CATSGTPGLENTGELFF
v_gene: TRBV20-1; d_gene: TRBD2; j_gene: TRBJ2-1; abundance: many; len: 15; CDR3nt: TGCAGTGCTACCCCCCTAGCGGAAGCCTACAATGAGCAGTTCTTC; CDR3aa: CSATPLAEAYNEQFF
v_gene: TRBV28; d_gene: -; j_gene: TRBJ2-7; abundance: many; len: 14; CDR3nt: TGTGCCAGCAGCCCTACTGGACACCCTTACGAGCAGTACTTC; CDR3aa: CASSPTGHPYEQYF
v_gene: TRBV7-2; d_gene: TRBD2; j_gene: TRBJ2-7; abundance: few; len: 17; CDR3nt: TGTGCCAGCAGCCCTCCCATAGGAAGCGGGACGATCTACGAGCAGTACTTC; CDR3aa: CASSPPIGSGTIYEQYF
v_gene: TRBV28; d_gene: -; j_gene: TRBJ1-6; abundance: -; len: 13; CDR3nt: TGTGCCAGCACCCGAGGGGGGGGAACAGTTCTCCACTTT; CDR3aa: CASTRGGGTVLHF
v_gene: TRBV6-2/TRBV6-3; d_gene: TRBD2; j_gene: TRBJ2-1; abundance: many; len: 15; CDR3nt: TGTGCCAGCAGTTACCAAGCGGGGGCTAGGGATGAGCAGTTCTTC; CDR3aa: CASSYQAGARDEQFF
v_gene: TRBV3-1; d_gene: -; j_gene: TRBJ2-1; abundance: few; len: 12; CDR3nt: TGTGCCAGCAGCCAAAACGACGATGAGCAGTTCTTC; CDR3aa: CASSQNDDEQFF
v_gene: TRBV6-1; d_gene: TRBD1; j_gene: TRBJ2-7; abundance: many; len: 16; CDR3nt: TGTGCCAGCAGTCGCCCGGCGGGACAGGGAATCTACGAGCAGTACTTC; CDR3aa: CASSRPAGQGIYEQYF
v_gene: TRBV10-3; d_gene: -; j_gene: TRBJ2-3; abundance: -; len: 14; CDR3nt: TGTGCCATCAGTGATTCAGGGTACACAGATACGCAGTATTTT; CDR3aa: CAISDSGYTDTQYF
v_gene: TRBV9; d_gene: -; j_gene: TRBJ2-5; abundance: many; len: 14; CDR3nt: TGTGCCAGCAGCGTAGCGGCTACCCAAGAGACCCAGTACTTC; CDR3aa: CASSVAATQETQYF